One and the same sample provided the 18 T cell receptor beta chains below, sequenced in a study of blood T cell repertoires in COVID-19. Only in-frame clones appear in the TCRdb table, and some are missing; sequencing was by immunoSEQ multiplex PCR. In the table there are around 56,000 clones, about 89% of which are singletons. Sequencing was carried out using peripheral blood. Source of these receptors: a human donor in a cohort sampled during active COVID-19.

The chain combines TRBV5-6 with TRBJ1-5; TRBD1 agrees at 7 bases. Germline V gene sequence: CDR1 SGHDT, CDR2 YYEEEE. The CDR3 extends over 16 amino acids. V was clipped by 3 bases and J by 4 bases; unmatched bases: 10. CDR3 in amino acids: CASSSGPGQTNQPQHF. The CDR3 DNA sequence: TGTGCCAGCAGCTCCGGACCGGGACAGACTAATCAGCCCCAGCATTTT.

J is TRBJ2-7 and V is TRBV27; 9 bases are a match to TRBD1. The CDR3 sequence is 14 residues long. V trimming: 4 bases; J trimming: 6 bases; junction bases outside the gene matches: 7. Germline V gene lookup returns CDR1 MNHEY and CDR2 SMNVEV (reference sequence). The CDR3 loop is CASSSRDRVAEQYF. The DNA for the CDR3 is TGTGCCAGCAGTTCTCGGGACAGGGTGGCCGAGCAGTACTTC.

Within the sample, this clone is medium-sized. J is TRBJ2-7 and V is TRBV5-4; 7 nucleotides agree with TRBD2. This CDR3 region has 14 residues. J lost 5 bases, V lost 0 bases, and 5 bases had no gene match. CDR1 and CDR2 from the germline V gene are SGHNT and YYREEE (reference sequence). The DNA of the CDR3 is TGTGCCAGCAGCTTGGGCGGGGGAACGAACGAGCAGTACTTC. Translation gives CASSLGGGTNEQYF.

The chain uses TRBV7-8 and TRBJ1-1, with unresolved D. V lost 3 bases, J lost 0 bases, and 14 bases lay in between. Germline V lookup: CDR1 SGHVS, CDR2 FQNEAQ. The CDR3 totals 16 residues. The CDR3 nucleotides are TGTGCCAGCAGCTTGCTAGGTAGAGGGATGAACACTGAAGCTTTCTTT. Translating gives CASSLLGRGMNTEAFF.

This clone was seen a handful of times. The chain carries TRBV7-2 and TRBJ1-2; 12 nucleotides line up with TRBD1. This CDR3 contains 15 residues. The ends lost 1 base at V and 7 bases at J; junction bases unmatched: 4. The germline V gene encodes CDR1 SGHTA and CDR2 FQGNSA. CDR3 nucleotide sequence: TGTGCCAGCAGCTTAGAAGGGACAGGGGGCCGTGGCTACACCTTC. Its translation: CASSLEGTGGRGYTF.

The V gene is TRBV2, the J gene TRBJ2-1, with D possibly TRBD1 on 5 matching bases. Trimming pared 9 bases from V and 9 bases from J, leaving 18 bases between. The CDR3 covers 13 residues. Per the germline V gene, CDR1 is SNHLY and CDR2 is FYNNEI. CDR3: CARGARNNGEQFF. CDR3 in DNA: TGTGCCAGAGGGGCTAGAAATAACGGTGAGCAGTTCTTC.

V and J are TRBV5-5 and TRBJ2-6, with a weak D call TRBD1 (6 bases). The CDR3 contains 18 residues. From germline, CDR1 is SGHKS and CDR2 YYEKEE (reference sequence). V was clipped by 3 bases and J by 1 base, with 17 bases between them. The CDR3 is CASSSFPGTGSGANVLTF. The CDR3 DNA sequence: TGTGCCAGCAGCTCCTTTCCCGGCACAGGGTCTGGGGCCAACGTCCTGACTTTC.

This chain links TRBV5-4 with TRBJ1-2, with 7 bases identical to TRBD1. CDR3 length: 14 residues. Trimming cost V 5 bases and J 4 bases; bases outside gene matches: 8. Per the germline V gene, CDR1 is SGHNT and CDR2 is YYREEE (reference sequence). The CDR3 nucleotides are TGTGCCAGCAGGATAGGGGGCCCGGGCTATGGCTACACCTTC. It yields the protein CASRIGGPGYGYTF.

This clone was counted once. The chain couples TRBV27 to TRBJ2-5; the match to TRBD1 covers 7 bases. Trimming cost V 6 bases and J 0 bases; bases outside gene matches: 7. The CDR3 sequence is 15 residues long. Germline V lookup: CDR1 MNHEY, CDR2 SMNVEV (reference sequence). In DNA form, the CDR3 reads TGTGCCAGCAGGCCGGGACAGCACTACCAAGAGACCCAGTACTTC. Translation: CASRPGQHYQETQYF.

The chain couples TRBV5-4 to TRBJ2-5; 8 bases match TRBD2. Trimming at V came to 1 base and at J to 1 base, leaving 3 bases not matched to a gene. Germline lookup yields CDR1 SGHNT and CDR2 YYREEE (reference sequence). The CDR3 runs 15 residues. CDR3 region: CASSLRLAGQETQYF. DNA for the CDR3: TGTGCCAGCAGCTTGAGGCTAGCGGGCCAAGAGACCCAGTACTTC.

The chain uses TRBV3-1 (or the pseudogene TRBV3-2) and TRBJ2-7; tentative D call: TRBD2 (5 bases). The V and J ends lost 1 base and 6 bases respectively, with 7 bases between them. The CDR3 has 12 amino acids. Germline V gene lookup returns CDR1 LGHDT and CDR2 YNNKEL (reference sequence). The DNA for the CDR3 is TGTGCCAGCAGCCAAGCCGGGATCGAGCAGTACTTC. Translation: CASSQAGIEQYF.

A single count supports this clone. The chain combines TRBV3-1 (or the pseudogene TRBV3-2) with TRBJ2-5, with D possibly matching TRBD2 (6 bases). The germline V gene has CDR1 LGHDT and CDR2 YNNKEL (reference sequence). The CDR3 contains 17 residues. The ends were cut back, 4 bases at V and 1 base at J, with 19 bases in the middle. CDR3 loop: CASSPRGVGGFQETQYF. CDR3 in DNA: TGTGCCAGCAGCCCCCGGGGAGTGGGGGGATTCCAAGAGACCCAGTACTTC.

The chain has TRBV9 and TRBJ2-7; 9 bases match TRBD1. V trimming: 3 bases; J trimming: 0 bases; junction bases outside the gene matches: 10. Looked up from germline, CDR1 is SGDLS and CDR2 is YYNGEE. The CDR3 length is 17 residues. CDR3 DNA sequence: TGTGCCAGCAGCGGGTTAGGGACAGGGCAGAGCTCCTACGAGCAGTACTTC. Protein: CASSGLGTGQSSYEQYF.

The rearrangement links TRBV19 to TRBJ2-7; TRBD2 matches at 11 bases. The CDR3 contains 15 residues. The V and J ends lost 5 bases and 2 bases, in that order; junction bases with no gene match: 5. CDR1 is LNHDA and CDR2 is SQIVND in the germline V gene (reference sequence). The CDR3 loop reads CASSPTSGGTYEQYF. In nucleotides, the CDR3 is TGTGCCAGTAGTCCTACTAGCGGGGGCACCTACGAGCAGTACTTC.

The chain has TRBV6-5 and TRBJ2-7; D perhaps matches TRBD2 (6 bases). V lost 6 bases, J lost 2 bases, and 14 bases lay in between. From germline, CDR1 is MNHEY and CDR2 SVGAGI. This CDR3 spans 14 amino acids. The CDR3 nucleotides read TGTGCCAGCAGACTCGGACGGACTACCTACGAGCAGTACTTC. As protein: CASRLGRTTYEQYF.

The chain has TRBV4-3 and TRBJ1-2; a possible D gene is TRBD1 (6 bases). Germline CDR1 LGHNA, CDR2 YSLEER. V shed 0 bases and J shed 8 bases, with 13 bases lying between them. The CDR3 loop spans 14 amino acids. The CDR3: CASSQESTQGGYTF. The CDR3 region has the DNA TGCGCCAGCAGCCAAGAATCCACGCAGGGGGGCTACACCTTC.

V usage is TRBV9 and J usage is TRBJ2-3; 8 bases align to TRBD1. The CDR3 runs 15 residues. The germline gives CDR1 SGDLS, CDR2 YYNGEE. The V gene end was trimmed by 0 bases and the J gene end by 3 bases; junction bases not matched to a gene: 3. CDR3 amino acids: CASSVDQGATDTQYF. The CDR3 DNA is TGTGCCAGCAGCGTAGACCAGGGGGCTACAGATACGCAGTATTTT. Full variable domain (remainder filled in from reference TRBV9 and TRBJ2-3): DSGVTQTPKHLITATGQRVTLRCSPRSGDLSVYWYQQSLDQGLQFLIQYYNGEERAKGNILERFSAQQFPDLHSELNLSSLELGDSALYFCASSVDQGATDTQYFGPGTRLTVL.

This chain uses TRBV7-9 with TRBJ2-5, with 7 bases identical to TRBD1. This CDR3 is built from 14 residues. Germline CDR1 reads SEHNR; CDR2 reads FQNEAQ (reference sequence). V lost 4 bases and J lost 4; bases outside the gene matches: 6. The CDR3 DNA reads TGTGCCAGCAGCTCTTTAACAGGGGTAGAGACCCAGTACTTC. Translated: CASSSLTGVETQYF.